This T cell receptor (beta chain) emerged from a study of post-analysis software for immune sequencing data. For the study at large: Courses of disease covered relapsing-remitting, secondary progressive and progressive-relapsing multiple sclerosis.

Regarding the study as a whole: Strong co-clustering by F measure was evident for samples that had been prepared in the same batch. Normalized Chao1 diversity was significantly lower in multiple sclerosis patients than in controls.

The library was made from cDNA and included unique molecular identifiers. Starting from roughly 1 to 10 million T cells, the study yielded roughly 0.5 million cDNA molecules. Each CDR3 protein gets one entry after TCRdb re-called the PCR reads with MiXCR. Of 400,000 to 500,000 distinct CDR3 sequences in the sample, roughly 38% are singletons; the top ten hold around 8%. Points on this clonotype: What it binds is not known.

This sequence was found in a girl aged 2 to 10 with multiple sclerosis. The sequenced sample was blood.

CDR3: CASFDRERSNEQFF. CDR3 sequence (DNA): TGTGCCAGTTTTGACAGGGAAAGATCCAATGAGCAGTTCTTC. This rearrangement joins TRBV6-6 to TRBJ2-1; 7 positions agree with TRBD1. The V gene's germline CDR1 is MNHNY and CDR2 SVGAGI (reference sequence). Trimming cost V 9 bases and J 6 bases; bases outside gene matches: 11. This CDR3 has 14 residues.